The rows below give T cell receptor beta chains drawn from one sample of a study of T cells in localized non-small cell lung cancer. Produced via immunoSEQ multiplex PCR; TCRdb's table is partial and in-frame only. The sample comprises about 1,400 clones, approximately 21% of which are singletons, and just under 20% rests with the top ten. This specimen consisted of normal lung tissue next to the tumor, obtained before any cancer treatment. The receptors were gathered from a female donor aged 60 or older with stage II squamous cell lung carcinoma. CDR3s include the opening cysteine and the closing phenylalanine or tryptophan. Each record gives: J gene, clone size, D gene, V gene, CDR3 DNA, CDR3 protein. The D gene is left open where the match is weak. Clone size is shown for a subset of rows, as once, few, many or a class of expanded clone.

TRBJ1-1 NA NA TRBV11-3 TGTGCCAGCAGCTTCCCGTACCTGTTTAATGAAGCTTTCTTT CASSFPYLFNEAFF
TRBJ1-5 NA NA TRBV28 TGTGCGACGCGGGTTAGCAATCAGCCCCAGCATTTT CATRVSNQPQHF
TRBJ2-7 NA NA TRBV29-1 TGCAGCATCGGAAACCAGGGAGGCGAGCAGTACTTC CSIGNQGGEQYF
TRBJ2-1 few NA TRBV11-3 TGTGCCAGCAGCTTAGATTTAGCGGCCCTGAATGAGCAGTTCTTC CASSLDLAALNEQFF
TRBJ2-5 NA TRBD2 TRBV28 TGTGCCAGCTCGACTAGCGGAAACCAAGAGACCCAGTACTTC CASSTSGNQETQYF
TRBJ2-1 NA NA TRBV9 TGTGCCAGCAGCGTAGAGGTCGGGAGAGGCAATGAGCAGTTCTTC CASSVEVGRGNEQFF
TRBJ1-1 NA NA TRBV18 TGTGCCAGCTCACCGGGGACGGGCACTGAAGCTTTCTTT CASSPGTGTEAFF
TRBJ2-1 NA NA TRBV11-3 TGTGCCAGCAGCCGGCTTCCGGGAACCTACAATGAGCAGTTCTTC CASSRLPGTYNEQFF
TRBJ2-3 NA NA TRBV19 TGTGCCAGTAGTATGGCTTATCGAATTATCCTCAAAAGGTCCAATCGGGCAGATACGCAGTATTTT CASSMAYRIILKRSNRADTQYF
TRBJ2-5 few NA TRBV9 TGTGCCAGCACCACCCCAATTACAGGAAGGGGACAGACCCAGTACTTC CASTTPITGRGQTQYF
TRBJ2-1 few NA TRBV18 TGTGCCAGCTCACCTATAGGGTACAGTGAGCAGTTCTTC CASSPIGYSEQFF